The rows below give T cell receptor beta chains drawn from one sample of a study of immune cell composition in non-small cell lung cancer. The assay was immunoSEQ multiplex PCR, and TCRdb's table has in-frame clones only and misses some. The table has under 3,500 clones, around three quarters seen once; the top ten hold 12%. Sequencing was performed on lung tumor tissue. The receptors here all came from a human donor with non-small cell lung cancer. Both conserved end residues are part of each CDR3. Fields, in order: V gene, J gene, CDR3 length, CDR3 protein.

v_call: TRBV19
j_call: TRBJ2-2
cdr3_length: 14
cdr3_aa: CASSITRVPGELFF

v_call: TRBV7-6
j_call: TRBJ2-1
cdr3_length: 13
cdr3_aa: CASSLWAGDEQFF

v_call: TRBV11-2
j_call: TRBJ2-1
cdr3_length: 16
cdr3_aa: CASSTGTSGSYNEQFF

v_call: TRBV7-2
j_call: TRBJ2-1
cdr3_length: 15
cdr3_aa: CASSFLAGGINEQFF

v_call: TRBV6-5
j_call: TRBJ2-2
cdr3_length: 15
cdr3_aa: CASSRTSSNTGELFF

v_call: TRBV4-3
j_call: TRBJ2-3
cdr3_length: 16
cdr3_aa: CASSQEERGLTDTQYF

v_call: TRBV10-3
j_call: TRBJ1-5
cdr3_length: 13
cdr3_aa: CAISANSNQPQHF

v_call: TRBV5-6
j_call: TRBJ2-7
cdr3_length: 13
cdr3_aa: CASSLTGPYEQYF

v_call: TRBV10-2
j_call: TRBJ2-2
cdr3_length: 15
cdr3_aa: CASRPLDRNTGELFF

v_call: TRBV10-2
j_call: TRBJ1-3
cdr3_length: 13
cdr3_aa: CASMTGGSNTIYF

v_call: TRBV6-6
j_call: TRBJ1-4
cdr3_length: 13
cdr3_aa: CASRQQGEEKLFF